These T cell receptor beta chains were read from a single sample in a study of cytomegalovirus exposure and HLA in healthy donors. Method: immunoSEQ multiplex PCR; TCRdb's copy keeps in-frame clones and lacks some. In the table there are 100,000 to 150,000 clones, approximately 95% of which are singletons. The sample was PBMCs. The origin of the receptors is a man between 18 and 35 years old in good health and CMV-seronegative. CDR3s include the opening cysteine and the closing phenylalanine or tryptophan. A D gene is named only where the DNA matches it firmly. The size of a clone is reported for some rows only, either as once, few or many, or as a class for expanded clones.

d_gene: -; v_gene: TRBV7-4; j_gene: TRBJ1-3; abundance: few; CDR3aa: CASSLVGGNSSGNTIYF; CDR3nt: TGTGCCAGCAGCTTAGTAGGAGGGAACAGCTCTGGAAACACCATATATTTT
d_gene: TRBD2; v_gene: TRBV27; j_gene: TRBJ2-5; abundance: -; CDR3aa: CASSPLLAEGETQYF; CDR3nt: TGTGCCAGCAGTCCACTACTAGCGGAAGGAGAGACCCAGTACTTC
d_gene: TRBD1; v_gene: TRBV28; j_gene: TRBJ1-2; abundance: -; CDR3aa: CASSPITSTGVYGYTF; CDR3nt: TGTGCCAGCAGTCCAATTACCTCGACAGGGGTATATGGCTACACCTTC
d_gene: TRBD1; v_gene: TRBV19; j_gene: TRBJ1-2; abundance: -; CDR3aa: CASSPGTGDYGYTF; CDR3nt: TGTGCCAGTAGTCCCGGGACAGGGGACTATGGCTACACCTTC
d_gene: -; v_gene: TRBV11-2; j_gene: TRBJ1-2; abundance: -; CDR3aa: CASSPPGGVNYGYTF; CDR3nt: TGTGCCAGCAGCCCCCCGGGAGGTGTTAACTATGGCTACACCTTC
d_gene: -; v_gene: TRBV9; j_gene: TRBJ1-1; abundance: -; CDR3aa: CASSVASGHLDTEAFF; CDR3nt: TGTGCCAGCAGCGTAGCCTCCGGACACCTGGACACTGAAGCTTTCTTT
d_gene: TRBD2; v_gene: TRBV15; j_gene: TRBJ2-1; abundance: -; CDR3aa: CATVNLRTSGYNEQFF; CDR3nt: TGTGCCACCGTCAATCTGCGGACTAGCGGCTACAATGAGCAGTTCTTC
d_gene: TRBD2; v_gene: TRBV5-1; j_gene: TRBJ2-1; abundance: -; CDR3aa: CASSLGDLAVYNEQFF; CDR3nt: TGCGCCAGCAGCTTGGGTGACCTAGCGGTATACAATGAGCAGTTCTTC
d_gene: -; v_gene: TRBV4-1; j_gene: TRBJ1-5; abundance: -; CDR3aa: CASSDRRTNQPQHF; CDR3nt: TGCGCCAGCAGCGATCGACGGACTAATCAGCCCCAGCATTTT
d_gene: -; v_gene: TRBV2; j_gene: TRBJ2-2; abundance: -; CDR3aa: CASSGPPTTGYSNTGELFF; CDR3nt: TGTGCCAGCAGTGGACCTCCCACTACAGGGTACTCGAACACCGGGGAGCTGTTTTTT
d_gene: TRBD2; v_gene: TRBV5-4; j_gene: TRBJ2-2; abundance: -; CDR3aa: CASSFGGRAETGELFF; CDR3nt: TGTGCCAGCAGCTTTGGCGGGAGGGCCGAAACCGGGGAGCTGTTTTTT
d_gene: TRBD1; v_gene: TRBV19; j_gene: TRBJ1-2; abundance: -; CDR3aa: CASSPGTVYGYTF; CDR3nt: TGTGCCAGTAGTCCCGGGACAGTCTATGGCTACACCTTC
d_gene: -; v_gene: TRBV6-6; j_gene: TRBJ2-1; abundance: -; CDR3aa: CASSPPASGEFF; CDR3nt: TGTGCCAGCAGCCCCCCGGCGTCCGGGGAGTTCTTC
d_gene: -; v_gene: TRBV7-9; j_gene: TRBJ2-7; abundance: -; CDR3aa: CASSPRLDWYEQYF; CDR3nt: TGTGCCAGCAGCCCCCGACTAGACTGGTACGAGCAGTACTTC
d_gene: -; v_gene: TRBV6-5; j_gene: TRBJ2-2; abundance: -; CDR3aa: CASSYKPGLTGELFF; CDR3nt: TGTGCCAGCAGTTATAAGCCAGGGCTCACCGGGGAGCTGTTTTTT
d_gene: -; v_gene: TRBV15; j_gene: TRBJ1-2; abundance: -; CDR3aa: CATSRRGTSYGYTF; CDR3nt: TGTGCCACCAGCAGACGCGGGACTTCCTATGGCTACACCTTC
d_gene: -; v_gene: TRBV9; j_gene: TRBJ2-3; abundance: -; CDR3aa: CASSVVTNPTDTQYF; CDR3nt: TGTGCCAGCAGCGTAGTGACTAACCCCACAGATACGCAGTATTTT
d_gene: TRBD1; v_gene: TRBV11-3; j_gene: TRBJ2-1; abundance: -; CDR3aa: CASSPRQGNEQFF; CDR3nt: TGTGCCAGCAGTCCCCGACAGGGGAATGAGCAGTTCTTC
d_gene: TRBD1; v_gene: TRBV27; j_gene: TRBJ2-7; abundance: -; CDR3aa: CASSLIGTGVYEQYF; CDR3nt: TGTGCCAGCAGTTTAATTGGGACAGGGGTCTACGAGCAGTACTTC
d_gene: TRBD1; v_gene: TRBV28; j_gene: TRBJ1-5; abundance: -; CDR3aa: CASAWTGGSQPQHF; CDR3nt: TGTGCCAGCGCCTGGACAGGGGGCAGTCAGCCCCAGCATTTT
d_gene: -; v_gene: TRBV10-3; j_gene: TRBJ2-6; abundance: few; CDR3aa: CAISLSGSGANVLTF; CDR3nt: TGTGCCATCAGTCTCTCGGGCTCTGGGGCCAACGTCCTGACTTTC
d_gene: -; v_gene: TRBV11-3; j_gene: TRBJ2-3; abundance: -; CDR3aa: CASSSRQYTDTQYF; CDR3nt: TGTGCCAGCAGCTCCCGACAGTACACAGATACGCAGTATTTT
d_gene: TRBD1; v_gene: TRBV10-3; j_gene: TRBJ2-5; abundance: -; CDR3aa: CATQGARETQYF; CDR3nt: TGTGCCACACAGGGGGCCAGGGAGACCCAGTACTTC
d_gene: -; v_gene: TRBV28; j_gene: TRBJ1-2; abundance: -; CDR3aa: CASSHSPGTSDYGYTF; CDR3nt: TGTGCCAGCAGTCATTCTCCCGGGACATCGGACTATGGCTACACCTTC
d_gene: TRBD2; v_gene: TRBV28; j_gene: TRBJ2-1; abundance: once; CDR3aa: CASSPTSEGNEQFF; CDR3nt: TGTGCCAGCAGTCCGACTAGCGAGGGCAATGAGCAGTTCTTC
d_gene: -; v_gene: TRBV28; j_gene: TRBJ2-1; abundance: -; CDR3aa: CASSTGSRSYNEQFF; CDR3nt: TGTGCCAGCAGTACCGGTAGCCGATCCTACAATGAGCAGTTCTTC
d_gene: -; v_gene: TRBV5-1; j_gene: TRBJ2-7; abundance: once; CDR3aa: CASSLATGWRNEQYF; CDR3nt: TGCGCCAGCAGCTTGGCCACCGGGTGGAGGAACGAGCAGTACTTC
d_gene: -; v_gene: TRBV7-9; j_gene: TRBJ1-2; abundance: -; CDR3aa: CASSPLNGGNYGYTF; CDR3nt: TGTGCCAGCAGCCCCCTTAACGGGGGTAACTATGGCTACACCTTC
d_gene: -; v_gene: TRBV18; j_gene: TRBJ2-7; abundance: -; CDR3aa: CASSPLPGTYEQYF; CDR3nt: TGTGCCAGCTCACCACTTCCAGGGACCTACGAGCAGTACTTC
d_gene: TRBD1; v_gene: TRBV2; j_gene: TRBJ1-3; abundance: -; CDR3aa: CASSVGDRDYGNTIYF; CDR3nt: TGTGCCAGCAGTGTCGGGGACAGGGATTACGGAAACACCATATATTTT
d_gene: -; v_gene: TRBV7-8; j_gene: TRBJ2-5; abundance: -; CDR3aa: CASSLDIQMEETQYF; CDR3nt: TGTGCCAGCAGCTTAGACATCCAGATGGAAGAGACCCAGTACTTC
d_gene: -; v_gene: TRBV5-5; j_gene: TRBJ2-6; abundance: -; CDR3aa: CASSLTGSGANVLTF; CDR3nt: TGTGCCAGCAGCTTGACGGGCTCTGGGGCCAACGTCCTGACTTTC
d_gene: TRBD1; v_gene: TRBV6-6; j_gene: TRBJ2-6; abundance: -; CDR3aa: CASSLGQSGANVLTF; CDR3nt: TGTGCCAGCAGCCTGGGACAGTCAGGGGCCAACGTCCTGACTTTC
d_gene: -; v_gene: TRBV19; j_gene: TRBJ1-1; abundance: -; CDR3aa: CASGQTGAVNTEAFF; CDR3nt: TGTGCCAGTGGACAGACAGGAGCGGTGAACACTGAAGCTTTCTTT
d_gene: TRBD1; v_gene: TRBV5-1; j_gene: TRBJ1-1; abundance: -; CDR3aa: CASSSNPTGEGTEAFF; CDR3nt: TGCGCCAGCAGCTCCAACCCGACAGGGGAAGGCACTGAAGCTTTCTTT
d_gene: -; v_gene: TRBV19; j_gene: TRBJ2-3; abundance: -; CDR3aa: CASSMSGTDTQYF; CDR3nt: TGTGCCAGTAGTATGAGCGGCACAGATACGCAGTATTTT
d_gene: -; v_gene: TRBV4-2; j_gene: TRBJ1-2; abundance: -; CDR3aa: CASSQGWGDNYGYTF; CDR3nt: TGTGCCAGCAGCCAAGGATGGGGGGATAACTATGGCTACACCTTC
d_gene: -; v_gene: TRBV12-5; j_gene: TRBJ1-1; abundance: -; CDR3aa: CASGTRGRKPMNTEAFF; CDR3nt: TGTGCTAGTGGTACAAGGGGTCGTAAACCCATGAACACTGAAGCTTTCTTT
d_gene: TRBD2; v_gene: TRBV29-1; j_gene: TRBJ2-2; abundance: -; CDR3aa: CSHGGLAGGFTGELFF; CDR3nt: TGCAGCCACGGCGGGTTAGCGGGAGGGTTCACCGGGGAGCTGTTTTTT
d_gene: -; v_gene: TRBV9; j_gene: TRBJ1-2; abundance: once; CDR3aa: CASSAGGATYGYTF; CDR3nt: TGTGCCAGCAGCGCCGGGGGGGCTACCTATGGCTACACCTTC
d_gene: TRBD1; v_gene: TRBV27; j_gene: TRBJ1-2; abundance: -; CDR3aa: CASSPLRGTGTYGYTF; CDR3nt: TGTGCCAGCAGTCCACTCAGGGGGACAGGGACCTATGGCTACACCTTC
d_gene: TRBD2; v_gene: TRBV7-2; j_gene: TRBJ2-7; abundance: -; CDR3aa: CASSSGLAGAYEQYF; CDR3nt: TGTGCCAGCAGCTCGGGACTAGCGGGAGCTTACGAGCAGTACTTC
d_gene: -; v_gene: TRBV19; j_gene: TRBJ1-2; abundance: -; CDR3aa: CASGQSNYGYTF; CDR3nt: TGTGCCAGTGGACAGTCAAACTATGGCTACACCTTC
d_gene: TRBD2; v_gene: TRBV29-1; j_gene: TRBJ2-5; abundance: -; CDR3aa: CSVGGTSGNQETQYF; CDR3nt: TGCAGCGTTGGAGGGACTAGCGGAAACCAAGAGACCCAGTACTTC
d_gene: -; v_gene: TRBV7-9; j_gene: TRBJ1-1; abundance: -; CDR3aa: CASSSTGGSTEAFF; CDR3nt: TGTGCCAGCAGCTCCACCGGGGGGAGCACTGAAGCTTTCTTT
d_gene: TRBD1; v_gene: TRBV7-9; j_gene: TRBJ2-5; abundance: -; CDR3aa: CASSSRTGGQETQYF; CDR3nt: TGTGCCAGCAGCTCCAGGACAGGGGGCCAAGAGACCCAGTACTTC
d_gene: -; v_gene: TRBV5-1; j_gene: TRBJ2-2; abundance: once; CDR3aa: CASSPGTTNTGELFF; CDR3nt: TGCGCCAGCAGCCCTGGGACAACGAACACCGGGGAGCTGTTTTTT
d_gene: -; v_gene: TRBV5-1; j_gene: TRBJ2-3; abundance: -; CDR3aa: CASRRLIQLAPDTQYF; CDR3nt: TGCGCCAGCAGACGACTAATTCAGCTGGCGCCAGATACGCAGTATTTT
d_gene: -; v_gene: TRBV10-2; j_gene: TRBJ1-2; abundance: -; CDR3aa: CASSESGRTYTF; CDR3nt: TGCGCCAGCAGTGAGTCGGGCAGAACCTACACCTTC
d_gene: -; v_gene: TRBV6-5; j_gene: TRBJ2-6; abundance: -; CDR3aa: CASSYGRSGANVLTF; CDR3nt: TGTGCCAGCAGTTATGGCCGCTCTGGGGCCAACGTCCTGACTTTC
d_gene: -; v_gene: TRBV7-7; j_gene: TRBJ2-3; abundance: -; CDR3aa: CASSPRELDTQYF; CDR3nt: TGTGCCAGCAGCCCACGGGAGCTAGATACGCAGTATTTT
d_gene: TRBD1; v_gene: TRBV28; j_gene: TRBJ1-2; abundance: -; CDR3aa: CASLGQGGVYGYTF; CDR3nt: TGTGCCAGCTTGGGACAGGGGGGCGTCTATGGCTACACCTTC
d_gene: -; v_gene: TRBV28; j_gene: TRBJ1-1; abundance: -; CDR3aa: CASSWAGDAFF; CDR3nt: TGTGCCAGCAGTTGGGCAGGGGATGCTTTCTTT
d_gene: -; v_gene: TRBV6-5; j_gene: TRBJ1-5; abundance: -; CDR3aa: CASRLGTHSNQPQHF; CDR3nt: TGTGCCAGCAGACTCGGGACACATAGCAATCAGCCCCAGCATTTT
d_gene: TRBD2; v_gene: TRBV18; j_gene: TRBJ2-5; abundance: once; CDR3aa: CASSPQASGRGETQYF; CDR3nt: TGTGCCAGCTCACCACAGGCTAGCGGGAGGGGTGAGACCCAGTACTTC
d_gene: -; v_gene: TRBV19; j_gene: TRBJ1-1; abundance: -; CDR3aa: CASTLAASLSNTEAFF; CDR3nt: TGTGCCAGTACCCTGGCGGCGAGCCTCTCGAACACTGAAGCTTTCTTT
d_gene: -; v_gene: TRBV19; j_gene: TRBJ1-2; abundance: -; CDR3aa: CASSPLAGLNGYTF; CDR3nt: TGTGCCAGTAGTCCATTGGCAGGACTCAATGGCTACACCTTC
d_gene: TRBD1; v_gene: TRBV27; j_gene: TRBJ2-7; abundance: -; CDR3aa: CASRWTGDSYEQYF; CDR3nt: TGTGCCAGCAGGTGGACAGGGGATTCCTACGAGCAGTACTTC
d_gene: TRBD1; v_gene: TRBV7-9; j_gene: TRBJ1-1; abundance: -; CDR3aa: CASSLGTGRTEAFF; CDR3nt: TGTGCCAGCAGCTTAGGGACAGGGAGGACTGAAGCTTTCTTT